The 17 T cell receptor beta chains reported below all come from one sample, sequenced in a study of OX40 agonist ivuxolimab in advanced cancers. Measured with immunoSEQ multiplex PCR; TCRdb has only the in-frame clones, and not every one. The sample lists about 63,000 clones, 75% to 90% occurring once. This specimen was CD4+ or CD8+ T cells sorted from blood, taken in a trial of the OX40 agonist ivuxolimab. The receptors were sampled from an adult with an advanced solid tumor such as melanoma, head and neck, liver or kidney cancer.

Written as DNA, the CDR3 is TGTGCCAGCAGGCAACAGGATGTGAACACTGAAGCTTTCTTT. Its protein is CASRQQDVNTEAFF. The chain recombines TRBV6-1 with TRBJ1-1, with a tentative D call TRBD1 (5 bases). Trimming pared 6 bases from V and 0 bases from J, leaving 11 bases between. CDR3 length: 14 residues. Germline V CDR1 and CDR2: MNHNS, SASEGT.

This clone was detected only a few times. The chain is built from TRBV5-6 and TRBJ1-3; D not resolved. The length of the CDR3 is 13 residues. Germline CDR1 reads SGHDT; CDR2 reads YYEEEE. The germline V and J ends were trimmed by 4 bases and 0 bases, with 5 bases remaining between them. CDR3 nucleotide sequence: TGTGCCAGCAGCATAAGCTCTGGAAACACCATATATTTT. This codes for CASSISSGNTIYF.

The chain employs TRBV30 and TRBJ2-1; 12 bases line up with TRBD2. The CDR3 contains 13 residues. The germline V gene has CDR1 GTSNPN and CDR2 SVGIG (reference sequence). The J segment lost 8 bases and the V segment lost 3 bases, leaving 2 bases of the junction unmatched. The CDR3 nucleotides read TGTGCCTGGAGACTAGCGGGAGGAGATGAGCAGTTCTTC. Translating it yields CAWRLAGGDEQFF.

The chain couples TRBV5-6 to TRBJ2-2, with D perhaps matching TRBD2 (5 bases). The CDR3 is made up of 16 amino acids. The V gene's germline CDR1 is SGHDT and CDR2 YYEEEE. Trimming removed 2 bases at V and 2 bases at J, with 13 bases between. CDR3 loop: CASSFGSGLNTGELFF. CDR3 DNA sequence: TGTGCCAGCAGCTTCGGTTCCGGACTTAACACCGGGGAGCTGTTTTTT.

The chain joins TRBV15 to TRBJ2-1; unclear D gene. Germline CDR1 reads LNHNV; CDR2 reads YYDKDF (reference sequence). The V end was cut by 0 bases, the J end by 5 bases, with 5 bases between. The CDR3 spans 13 residues. The CDR3 loop is CATSRDFNNEQFF. The DNA for the CDR3 is TGTGCCACCAGCAGAGACTTTAACAATGAGCAGTTCTTC. The full variable domain, rest sourced from reference TRBV15 and TRBJ2-1, is DAMVIQNPRYQVTQFGKPVTLSCSQTLNHNVMYWYQQKSSQAPKLLFHYYDKDFNNEADTPDNFQSRRPNTSFCFLDIRSPGLGDTAMYLCATSRDFNNEQFFGPGTRLTVL.

The gene calls are TRBV6-5 and TRBJ1-6; D remains ambiguous. CDR1 MNHEY and CDR2 SVGAGI come from the germline V gene. The V end was cut by 7 bases, the J end by 0 bases, with 10 bases between. CDR3 length: 15 amino acids. The CDR3 DNA reads TGTGCCAGCAAGAGAGAGAGCTCCTATAATTCACCCCTCCACTTT. This translates into CASKRESSYNSPLHF.

The V call is TRBV6-7, the J call TRBJ2-1; D unclear. TRBV6-7 counts as an open reading frame of uncertain function. Trimming removed 2 bases from V and 6 bases from J, with 20 bases in between. The CDR3 runs to 17 residues. This chain's CDR3 is CASSYQSTPESSNEQFF. The CDR3 DNA sequence: TGTGCCAGCAGTTACCAATCGACTCCTGAGAGTAGCAATGAGCAGTTCTTC.

V usage is TRBV7-2 and J usage is TRBJ1-5; no reliable D call. This CDR3 has 13 residues. V was cut by 4 bases and J by 4 bases, with 8 bases left in between. CDR1 and CDR2 from the germline V gene are SGHTA and FQGNSA. Here the CDR3 reads CASSYSGNQPQHF. The DNA of the CDR3 is TGTGCCAGCAGCTACAGTGGGAATCAGCCCCAGCATTTT.

V gene TRBV5-1 combines with J gene TRBJ2-6; D gene ambiguous. The V and J ends lost 2 bases and 2 bases respectively, with 5 bases between them. CDR1 SGHRS and CDR2 YFSETQ come from the germline V gene. This CDR3 has 14 residues. The CDR3 DNA is TGCGCCAGCAGCTTAACCCCTGGGGCCAACGTCCTGACTTTC. Translation: CASSLTPGANVLTF.

DNA for the CDR3: TGTGCCAGCAGCGCAAAACAGAACACCGGGGAGCTGTTTTTT. Encoded protein: CASSAKQNTGELFF. V gene TRBV11-1 combines with J gene TRBJ2-2; D is uncertain. Trimming took 5 bases from V and 1 from J, leaving 8 bases between them. The CDR3 totals 14 residues. Germline CDR1 SGHAT, CDR2 FQDESV (reference sequence).

The chain carries TRBV2 and TRBJ1-2, with D maybe TRBD1 (5 bases). The CDR3 sequence is 14 residues long. Trimming took off 7 bases at V and 4 bases at J, with 16 bases between the two ends. Germline CDR1 SNHLY, CDR2 FYNNEI. The CDR3 loop is CASTLTEQSYGYTF. For the CDR3, the DNA is TGTGCCAGCACGTTGACAGAGCAGTCCTATGGCTACACCTTC.

This chain links TRBV7-6 with TRBJ2-7; D not resolved. The CDR3 is made up of 14 amino acids. Between the trimmed V and J ends, which lost 5 bases and 6 bases, there was a span of 17 bases. The V gene's germline CDR1 is SGHVS and CDR2 FNYEAQ. CDR3 nucleotides: TGTGCCAGCAGCCCTCAAGGCGCTTCTACCGAGCAGTACTTC. This translates into CASSPQGASTEQYF.

V gene TRBV28 combines with J gene TRBJ2-3; D gene ambiguous. In germline, CDR1 is MDHEN, CDR2 SYDVKM. The CDR3 has 14 residues. The V end lost 6 bases, the J end lost 3 bases, and 13 bases lay between the germline ends. CDR3: CASRARGRTDTQYF. CDR3 bases: TGTGCCAGCAGAGCACGCGGACGAACAGATACGCAGTATTTT. The variable domain in full, with the rest retrieved from reference TRBV28 and TRBJ2-3, is DVKVTQSSRYLVKRTGEKVFLECVQDMDHENMFWYRQDPGLGLRLIYFSYDVKMKEKGDIPEGYSVSREKKERFSLILESASTNQTSMYLCASRARGRTDTQYFGPGTRLTVL.

The chain combines TRBV18 with TRBJ2-3; TRBD2 agrees at 12 bases. Germline assignment: CDR1 KGHSH and CDR2 LQKENI. CDR3 length: 17 residues. J gave up 4 bases and V 2 bases, and 7 bases lay outside the gene matches. The CDR3 spells CASSPSRLAGGPDTQYF. The CDR3 DNA reads as TGTGCCAGCTCACCATCGAGGCTAGCGGGAGGGCCAGATACGCAGTATTTT. Complete variable domain (other parts from reference TRBV18 and TRBJ2-3): NAGVMQNPRHLVRRRGQEARLRCSPMKGHSHVYWYRQLPEEGLKFMVYLQKENIIDESGMPKERFSAEFPKEGPSILRIQQVVRGDSAAYFCASSPSRLAGGPDTQYFGPGTRLTVL.

The rearrangement joins TRBV11-3 to TRBJ2-1, with D possibly TRBD1 on 6 matching bases. The CDR3 consists of 14 residues. The germline CDR1 and CDR2 sequences are SGHNT and YENEEA. V was shortened by 5 bases and J by 4 bases, with 12 bases between the two germline ends. CDR3 region: CASSLQGSYNEQFF. As DNA, the CDR3 is TGTGCCAGCAGCCTACAGGGATCGTACAATGAGCAGTTCTTC.

This chain uses TRBV6-6 with TRBJ2-1, with D perhaps matching TRBD1 (6 bases). The CDR3 runs 14 residues. V shed 6 bases and J shed 6 bases, with 15 bases lying between them. Germline values: CDR1 MNHNY, CDR2 SVGAGI (reference sequence). The CDR3 region has the DNA TGTGCCAGCAGACAGGGCCGGGCGGGCAATGAGCAGTTCTTC. It codes for CASRQGRAGNEQFF.

The genes are TRBV5-1 and TRBJ1-1; D might be TRBD1 (6 bases). CDR3 length equals 12 residues. Deletions cut 5 bases from V and 8 bases from J, with 13 bases between. Per the germline V gene, CDR1 is SGHRS and CDR2 is YFSETQ. The CDR3 nucleotides read TGCGCCAGCAGTTACGGACAGAGCGAAGCTTTCTTT. Its protein product is CASSYGQSEAFF. Variable domain in full (rest from reference TRBV5-1 and TRBJ1-1): KAGVTQTPRYLIKTRGQQVTLSCSPISGHRSVSWYQQTPGQGLQFLFEYFSETQRNKGNFPGRFSGRQFSNSRSEMNVSTLELGDSALYLCASSYGQSEAFFGQGTRLTVV.